This T cell receptor beta chain was obtained from a study of T cell repertoires in cytomegalovirus infection. Points from the study as a whole: Clonotypes of TCR beta that were HLA-C-restricted and CMV-specific dominated the ex vivo response.

This clonotype was counted between two and nine times. Its antigen is unidentified. TCRdb fed the reads into MiXCR, producing one record per CDR3 protein. The sample gives about 830,000 distinct CDR3 sequences, over 25% of which show up once; around 12% is in the top ten. Germline-derived CDR1 and CDR2 are SGHRS and YFSETQ. The CDR3 runs to 17 residues. The V and J ends lost 5 bases and 2 bases, in that order; junction bases with no gene match: 12. The starting material was cultured CD8+ T cells from PBMCs, obtained from culture after CMV antigen stimulation. This clonotype was sampled from a human donor in good health (CMV status not recorded). Some clones in this sample may be carry-over from other donors' samples. This chain uses TRBV5-1 with TRBJ2-1; 8 bases align to TRBD1. The CDR3 DNA reads as TGCGCCAGCAGGCTGAGGGGACAGGCGGAACCCTACAATGAGCAGTTCTTC. Protein sequence: CASRLRGQAEPYNEQFF.